This T cell receptor beta chain stems from a study of beta chain features in type 1 diabetes. CDR1 SGDLS and CDR2 YYNGEE come from the germline V gene. V was pared by 1 base and J by 3 bases, with 7 bases between. The CDR3 extends over 14 amino acids. cDNA synthesis used the whole RNA isolate, giving expressed TCRB sequences. Assay used: immunoSEQ multiplex PCR; TCRdb lists only in-frame clones, some missing. The sample carries 350,000 to 450,000 clones, approximately 15% recorded once. Every sorted population was more than 95% pure. The receptor was derived from a man aged 30-40 years in good health. Sequenced material: naive CD4+ T cells from blood. The rearrangement uses TRBV9 and TRBJ2-2; D ambiguous. The CDR3 DNA reads TGTGCCAGCAGCGTACTTGGGTACACCGGGGAGCTGTTTTTT. Translating it yields CASSVLGYTGELFF. Looking up the rest from reference TRBV9 and TRBJ2-2 gives the full variable domain: DSGVTQTPKHLITATGQRVTLRCSPRSGDLSVYWYQQSLDQGLQFLIQYYNGEERAKGNILERFSAQQFPDLHSELNLSSLELGDSALYFCASSVLGYTGELFFGEGSRLTVL.